These 16 T cell receptor beta chains were all obtained from the same sample, sequenced in a study of T cells in Graves' hyperthyroidism and ophthalmopathy. From RNA transcripts, TCR beta CDR3 regions were amplified. Researchers ran a first-round RT-PCR on the TCR CDR3 using the HTBI primer set. A single record per CDR3 protein comes from TCRdb applying MiXCR to the multiplex PCR reads. The profile shows roughly 380,000 distinct CDR3 sequences, approximately 15% of them singletons. Material for sequencing was blood. The receptor source for this set is a man aged 30 to 45 with Graves' hyperthyroidism that later progressed to Graves' ophthalmopathy.

In its sample, this clonotype was seen many times. This chain uses TRBV5-1 with TRBJ2-7; 10 bases map to TRBD2. The CDR3 extends over 15 amino acids. Germline lookup yields CDR1 SGHRS and CDR2 YFSETQ. Unmatched junction bases numbered 5, after V lost 1 base and J lost 4 bases. CDR3 DNA: TGCGCCAGCAGCTTGTCTGGACTAGCGGATTACGAGCAGTACTTC. Its translation: CASSLSGLADYEQYF.

This clonotype was recorded at least ten times. The rearrangement uses TRBV11-1 and TRBJ2-7; TRBD2 agrees at 9 bases. The V gene end was trimmed by 6 bases and the J gene end by 3 bases; junction bases not matched to a gene: 12. Per the germline V gene, CDR1 is SGHAT and CDR2 is FQDESV (reference sequence). The CDR3 covers 16 residues. For the CDR3, the DNA is TGTGCCAGCAGTCGAGCTAGCGGGGTAGGTCTCTACGAGCAGTACTTC. Translating gives CASSRASGVGLYEQYF.

This clonotype was seen a handful of times. The gene calls are TRBV19 and TRBJ2-1; possible D gene TRBD2, 5 bases. The length of the CDR3 is 13 residues. Germline V gene data show CDR1 as LNHDA and CDR2 as SQIVND (reference sequence). Trimming stripped 1 base from V and 6 bases from J, with 7 bases between. DNA for the CDR3: TGTGCCAGTAGTATAGGAGGAGGCAATGAGCAGTTCTTC. It specifies CASSIGGGNEQFF.

At least ten counts were recorded for this clonotype. This chain joins TRBV20-1 and TRBJ1-5; TRBD1 is a possible D gene (5 bases). Per the germline V gene, CDR1 is DFQATT and CDR2 is SNEGSKA (reference sequence). The CDR3 contains 19 residues. Trimming left V 0 bases short and J 2 bases short, with 23 bases between. The CDR3 protein is CSARDGTGGTAIGNQPQHF. Written as DNA, the CDR3 is TGCAGTGCTAGAGATGGTACCGGGGGGACGGCAATCGGCAATCAGCCCCAGCATTTT.

This clonotype was counted between two and nine times. The V gene is TRBV27, the J gene TRBJ2-1; TRBD1 is a possible D gene (6 bases). V lost 2 bases and J lost 5, with 16 bases in between. CDR1 is MNHEY and CDR2 is SMNVEV in the germline V gene (reference sequence). The CDR3 is 16 residues long. The CDR3 region is CASSLEGWGPHNEQFF. CDR3 bases: TGTGCCAGCAGTTTAGAGGGGTGGGGGCCTCACAATGAGCAGTTCTTC.

This clonotype was counted many times. The chain couples TRBV11-2 to TRBJ2-1; D is unclear. V was clipped by 4 bases and J by 10 bases, with 11 bases between them. Per the germline V gene, CDR1 is SGHAT and CDR2 is FQNNGV. The CDR3 totals 12 residues. The CDR3 is CASSYNYREQFF. The CDR3, as DNA: TGTGCCAGCAGCTACAACTACCGGGAGCAGTTCTTC.

This chain joins TRBV7-3 and TRBJ1-1; 12 bases agree with TRBD1. The CDR3 covers 15 residues. The J segment lost 7 bases and the V segment lost 5 bases, leaving 8 bases of the junction unmatched. Germline V lookup: CDR1 SGHTA, CDR2 FQGTGA. This chain's CDR3 is CASSPGDRGPGEAFF. The CDR3 coding sequence is TGTGCCAGCAGCCCCGGGGACAGGGGGCCAGGTGAAGCTTTCTTT.

There are a few counts of this clonotype. The CDR3 spells CASSPRKGALYGYTF. The CDR3, as DNA: TGTGCCAGCAGCCCCCGGAAGGGGGCCCTCTATGGCTACACCTTC. This sequence joins TRBV7-2 and TRBJ1-2; 7 nucleotides agree with TRBD1. Trimming removed 5 bases from V and 4 bases from J; junction bases left unmatched: 10. The CDR3 consists of 15 residues. The germline V gene has CDR1 SGHTA and CDR2 FQGNSA. The complete variable domain, with remaining parts taken from reference TRBV7-2 and TRBJ1-2, reads GAGVSQSPSNKVTEKGKDVELRCDPISGHTALYWYRQSLGQGLEFLIYFQGNSAPDKSGLPSDRFSAERTGGSVSTLTIQRTQQEDSAVYLCASSPRKGALYGYTFGSGTRLTVV.

This clonotype was recorded many times. The chain uses TRBV12-3 or TRBV12-4 and TRBJ2-3; 8 nucleotides align to TRBD2. CDR3 length equals 15 residues. Trimming at V came to 1 base and at J to 6 bases, leaving 6 bases not matched to a gene. The CDR3 is CASSLEIAGTDTQYF. For the CDR3, the DNA is TGTGCCAGCAGTTTAGAAATAGCGGGGACTGATACGCAGTATTTT.

This clonotype was recorded many times. CDR3 sequence reads: CASSEQHYTDTQYF. The CDR3 region has the DNA TGTGCCAGCAGTGAACAGCATTACACAGATACGCAGTATTTT. This chain joins TRBV2 and TRBJ2-3; D gene uncertain. Deletions cut 2 bases from V and 2 bases from J, with 8 bases between. The CDR3 sequence is 14 residues long. Looked up from germline, CDR1 is SNHLY and CDR2 is FYNNEI.

This clonotype was recorded many times. The V call is TRBV12-3 or TRBV12-4, the J call TRBJ1-1, with D unresolved. This CDR3 comprises 15 residues. Trimming took off 2 bases at V and 4 bases at J, with 14 bases between the two ends. CDR3 amino acids: CASSLQGSLSTEAFF. The DNA for the CDR3 is TGTGCCAGCAGTTTACAAGGGAGCCTTAGCACTGAAGCTTTCTTT.

At least ten counts were recorded for this clonotype. CDR3: CASSEYGSSPKAFF. For the CDR3, the DNA is TGTGCCAGCAGTGAATATGGGAGCAGTCCCAAAGCTTTCTTT. The J gene is TRBJ1-1, the V gene TRBV25-1; no definite D call. Trimming removed 0 bases from V and 9 bases from J, with 14 bases in between. Germline V gene sequence: CDR1 MGHDK, CDR2 SYGVNS. This CDR3 region has 14 residues.

This clonotype has at least ten counts. The genes are TRBV12-3 or TRBV12-4 and TRBJ1-5, with D unresolved. The CDR3 is 14 residues long. V gave up 3 bases and J gave up 4 bases, with 10 bases separating them. The CDR3: CASSFERENQPQHF. The CDR3 coding sequence is TGTGCCAGCAGTTTCGAGAGAGAAAATCAGCCCCAGCATTTT.

The sample holds many counts of this clonotype. V is TRBV12-5 and J is TRBJ2-5; either TRBD1 or TRBD2 may supply D (5 bases each). Looked up from germline, CDR1 is LGHNT and CDR2 is FRNRAP. Trimming took 3 bases from V and 5 from J, leaving 13 bases between them. The CDR3 is made up of 14 amino acids. The CDR3 region is CASGFGDGRETQYF. CDR3 bases: TGTGCTAGTGGTTTCGGGGACGGCCGGGAGACCCAGTACTTC.

Only a few counts were recorded for this clonotype. The CDR3 DNA follows: TGTGCCAGCAGTGGGGTAGGGTACGAGCAGTACTTC. This codes for CASSGVGYEQYF. This rearrangement joins TRBV2 to TRBJ2-7; D gene ambiguous. The CDR3 covers 12 residues. Germline CDR1 reads SNHLY; CDR2 reads FYNNEI. Trimming cost V 4 bases and J 4 bases, with 8 bases left between them.

Many counts were recorded for this clonotype. The CDR3 DNA reads as TGTGCCAGCAGCCGGCAGACCAGCACAGATACGCAGTATTTT. As protein: CASSRQTSTDTQYF. The chain recombines TRBV7-2 with TRBJ2-3, with D unclear. This CDR3 spans 14 amino acids. Trimming shortened V by 5 bases and J by 0 bases, and 9 bases separated the two germline ends. The germline V gene encodes CDR1 SGHTA and CDR2 FQGNSA.